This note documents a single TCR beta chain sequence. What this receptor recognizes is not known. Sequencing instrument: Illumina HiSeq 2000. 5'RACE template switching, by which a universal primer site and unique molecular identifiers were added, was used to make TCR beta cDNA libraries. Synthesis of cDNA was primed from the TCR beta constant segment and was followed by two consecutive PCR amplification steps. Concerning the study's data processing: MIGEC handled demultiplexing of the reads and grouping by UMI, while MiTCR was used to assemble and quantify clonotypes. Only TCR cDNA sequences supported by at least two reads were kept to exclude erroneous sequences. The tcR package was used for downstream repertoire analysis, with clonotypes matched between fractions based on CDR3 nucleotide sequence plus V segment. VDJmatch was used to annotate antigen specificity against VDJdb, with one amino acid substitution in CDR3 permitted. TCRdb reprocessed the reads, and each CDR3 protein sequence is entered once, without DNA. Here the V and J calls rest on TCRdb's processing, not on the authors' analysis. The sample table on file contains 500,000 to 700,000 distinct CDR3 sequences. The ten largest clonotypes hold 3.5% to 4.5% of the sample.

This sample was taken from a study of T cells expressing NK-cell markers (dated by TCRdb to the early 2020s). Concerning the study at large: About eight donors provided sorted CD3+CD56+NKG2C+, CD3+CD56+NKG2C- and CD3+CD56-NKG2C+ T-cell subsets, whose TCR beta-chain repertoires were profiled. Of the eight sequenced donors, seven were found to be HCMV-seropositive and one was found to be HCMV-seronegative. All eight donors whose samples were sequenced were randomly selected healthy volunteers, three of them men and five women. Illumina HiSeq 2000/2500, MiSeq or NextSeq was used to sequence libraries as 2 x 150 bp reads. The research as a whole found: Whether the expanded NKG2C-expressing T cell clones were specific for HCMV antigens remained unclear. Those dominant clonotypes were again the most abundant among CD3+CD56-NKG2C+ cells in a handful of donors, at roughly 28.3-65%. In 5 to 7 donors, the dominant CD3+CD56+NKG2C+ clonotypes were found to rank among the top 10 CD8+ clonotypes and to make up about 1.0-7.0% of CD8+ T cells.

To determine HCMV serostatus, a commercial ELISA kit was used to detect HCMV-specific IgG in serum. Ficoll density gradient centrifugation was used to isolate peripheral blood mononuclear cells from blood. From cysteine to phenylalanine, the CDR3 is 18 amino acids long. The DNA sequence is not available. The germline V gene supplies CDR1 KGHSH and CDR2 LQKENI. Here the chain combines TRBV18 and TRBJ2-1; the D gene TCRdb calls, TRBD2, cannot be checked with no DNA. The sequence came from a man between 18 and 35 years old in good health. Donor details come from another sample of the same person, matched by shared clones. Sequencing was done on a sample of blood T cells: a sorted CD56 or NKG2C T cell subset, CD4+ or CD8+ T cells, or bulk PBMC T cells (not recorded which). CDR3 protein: CASSPRSSLAGLRGEQFF.